These 22 T cell receptor beta chains share one sample of origin, sequenced in a study of Graves' ophthalmopathy and Graves' hyperthyroidism. For repertoire sequencing, the TCR beta CDR3 regions were amplified from RNA transcripts. First-round RT-PCR relied on HTBI primers, and a second-round multiplex PCR came next. TCRdb re-analysed the multiplex PCR reads in MiXCR, keeping a single row per CDR3 protein. Of 560,000 or so distinct CDR3 sequences in the sample, less than 45% were seen once. Material: peripheral blood or thyroid tissue (not recorded which). The receptors shown here come from an adult man with Graves' hyperthyroidism.

The CDR3: CASSHLPGQGANVLTF. Here the CDR3 DNA reads TGTGCCAGCAGCCATTTGCCGGGACAGGGGGCCAACGTCCTGACTTTC. The J gene is TRBJ2-6, the V gene TRBV6-5; TRBD1 matches 7 bases. Trimming removed 6 bases from V and 4 bases from J; junction bases left unmatched: 9. Germline lookup yields CDR1 MNHEY and CDR2 SVGAGI. The CDR3 contains 16 residues.

Comments on this clonotype: A read error may be the cause here, since a much bigger clone is one base away. This rearrangement joins TRBV7-9 to TRBJ1-3; weak D call: TRBD1 (5 bases). Germline lookup yields CDR1 SEHNR and CDR2 FQNEAQ (reference sequence). The CDR3 loop spans 15 amino acids. The CDR3 DNA reads TGTGCCAACAGCTTAGAGTTTCAGGGAGGAAACACCATATATTTT. Translated, it gives CANSLEFQGGNTIYF.

The CDR3 here is CSVGLGGADTQYF. CDR3 sequence (DNA): TGCAGCGTGGGACTAGGTGGCGCAGATACGCAGTATTTT. The chain carries TRBV29-1 and TRBJ2-3; 8 positions match TRBD2. This CDR3 comprises 13 residues. Germline CDR1 is SQVTM and CDR2 is ANQGSEA. J lost 4 bases, V lost 6 bases, and 6 bases had no gene match.

The rearrangement links TRBV5-6 to TRBJ2-5, with D tentatively TRBD1 or TRBD2 (5 bases each). Looked up from germline, CDR1 is SGHDT and CDR2 is YYEEEE. V was trimmed by 1 base and J by 2 bases, leaving 21 bases between them. There are 18 residues in the CDR3. Here the CDR3 reads CASSLYGTAGPLQETQYF. Here the CDR3 DNA reads TGTGCCAGCAGCTTGTATGGGACGGCTGGACCGCTACAAGAGACCCAGTACTTC.

There are many counts of this clonotype. The chain has TRBV29-1 and TRBJ1-2, with D perhaps TRBD1 (5 bases). Trimming removed 8 bases from V and 0 bases from J, with 16 bases in between. Germline assignment: CDR1 SQVTM and CDR2 ANQGSEA. The CDR3 sequence is 14 residues long. CDR3: CSTLGGNANYGYTF. Written as DNA, the CDR3 is TGCAGCACCTTGGGGGGAAACGCTAACTATGGCTACACCTTC.

This clonotype appeared many times. This chain joins TRBV15 and TRBJ2-7, with D maybe TRBD2 (7 bases). The CDR3 sequence is 15 residues long. Germline-derived CDR1 and CDR2 are LNHNV and YYDKDF (reference sequence). Trimming shortened V by 1 base and J by 5 bases, and 15 bases separated the two germline ends. CDR3 sequence (DNA): TGTGCCACCAGCAGAGGGAAGGGGGGGTTCGACGAGCAGTACTTC. This codes for CATSRGKGGFDEQYF.

The rearrangement uses TRBV7-2 and TRBJ2-7, with 7 bases matching TRBD2. The CDR3 has 14 residues. The trim removed 6 bases at V and 2 bases at J, leaving 7 bases unmatched. The germline V gene encodes CDR1 SGHTA and CDR2 FQGNSA. The CDR3 region has the DNA TGTGCCAGCAGAAAAGCGGGGTCGGCCTACGAGCAGTACTTC. Protein sequence: CASRKAGSAYEQYF. The variable domain in full, with the rest retrieved from reference TRBV7-2 and TRBJ2-7, is GAGVSQSPSNKVTEKGKDVELRCDPISGHTALYWYRQSLGQGLEFLIYFQGNSAPDKSGLPSDRFSAERTGGSVSTLTIQRTQQEDSAVYLCASRKAGSAYEQYFGPGTRLTVT.

This clonotype has only one observation. V usage is TRBV19 and J usage is TRBJ1-2; D is perhaps TRBD2 (6 bases). The assigned J gene may be wrong: the sequence end matches TRBJ2-4 better. Germline assignment: CDR1 LNHDA and CDR2 SQIVND (reference sequence). This CDR3 comprises 13 residues. The chain's CDR3 is CASTDGGGDIQYF. The CDR3 region has the DNA TGTGCCAGTACAGATGGCGGCGGGGACATTCAGTACTTC.

V usage is TRBV29-1 and J usage is TRBJ1-1; D perhaps matches TRBD1 (5 bases). Between the trimmed V and J ends, which lost 8 bases and 4 bases, there was a span of 23 bases. This CDR3 region has 15 residues. Germline V gene lookup returns CDR1 SQVTM and CDR2 ANQGSEA. CDR3 in DNA: TGCAGCCAACCCGCTAGGACAAGGAGGCTCACTGAAGCTTTCTTT. It specifies CSQPARTRRLTEAFF. The complete variable domain, with remaining parts taken from reference TRBV29-1 and TRBJ1-1, reads SAVISQKPSRDICQRGTSLTIQCQVDSQVTMMFWYRQQPGQSLTLIATANQGSEATYESGFVIDKFPISRPNLTFSTLTVSNMSPEDSSIYLCSQPARTRRLTEAFFGQGTRLTVV.

The chain uses TRBV25-1 and TRBJ1-1; weak D call: TRBD1 (5 bases). V lost 2 bases to trimming and J lost 1 base, with 17 bases between them. Per germline, CDR1 MGHDK and CDR2 SYGVNS. The CDR3 extends over 17 amino acids. CDR3 residues: CASSERRGRIPNTEAFF. CDR3 coding DNA: TGTGCCAGCAGTGAACGAAGGGGAAGGATCCCGAACACTGAAGCTTTCTTT.

This clonotype was seen repeatedly, ten times or more. The chain carries TRBV28 and TRBJ2-7, with D maybe TRBD1 (5 bases). The CDR3 consists of 15 residues. V gave up 6 bases and J gave up 1 base, with 16 bases separating them. Germline V CDR1 and CDR2: MDHEN, SYDVKM. The DNA of the CDR3 is TGTGCCAGCAGCTGGATTGCAGGGTTTTCCTACGAGCAGTACTTC. It specifies CASSWIAGFSYEQYF.

As regards this clonotype: At one end the junction does not follow the germline gene, possibly because of a read error. The genes are TRBV10-3 and TRBJ2-2; 7 nucleotides match TRBD1. The CDR3 is 15 amino acids. In germline, CDR1 is ENHRY, CDR2 SYGVKD. The CDR3 loop reads CASSRWTGAAGELFF. In DNA, the CDR3 is TGTGCCAGCAGTCGATGGACAGGAGCGGCCGGGGAGCTGTTTTTT.

This clonotype was detected only a few times. The chain links TRBV4-1 to TRBJ2-3; 7 bases map to TRBD2. The germline gives CDR1 MGHRA, CDR2 YSYEKL. The J segment lost 4 bases and the V segment lost 1 base, leaving 8 bases of the junction unmatched. This CDR3 is 16 amino acids long. CDR3 in DNA: TGCGCCAGCAGCCAAGTGGCGGGAGTGGTCGCAGATACGCAGTATTTT. It yields the protein CASSQVAGVVADTQYF.

The chain links TRBV2 to TRBJ1-2, with a tentative D call TRBD1 (6 bases). Trimming removed 5 bases from V and 7 bases from J, with 14 bases in between. This CDR3 spans 13 amino acids. Germline assignment: CDR1 SNHLY and CDR2 FYNNEI. The CDR3 reads CASSLQGSVGYTF. DNA for the CDR3: TGTGCCAGCAGTTTACAGGGTTCGGTTGGCTACACCTTC.

The chain is built from TRBV12-5 and TRBJ2-7; tentatively, D is TRBD1 (6 bases). V lost 7 bases, J lost 0 bases, and 10 bases lay in between. Germline CDR1 LGHNT, CDR2 FRNRAP. The length of the CDR3 is 13 residues. CDR3 protein: CASARDNSYEQYF. CDR3 in DNA: TGTGCTAGTGCCAGGGACAACTCCTACGAGCAGTACTTC.

This clonotype was seen ten or more times. The rearrangement uses TRBV5-1 and TRBJ1-2; 8 nucleotides line up with TRBD1. The J segment lost 3 bases and the V segment lost 4 bases, leaving 5 bases of the junction unmatched. CDR3 length: 14 residues. Per the germline V gene, CDR1 is SGHRS and CDR2 is YFSETQ. CDR3 residues: CASSTQGQDYGYTF. For the CDR3, the DNA is TGCGCCAGCAGCACACAGGGACAGGACTATGGCTACACCTTC. The entire variable domain, with the rest obtained from reference TRBV5-1 and TRBJ1-2, is as follows: KAGVTQTPRYLIKTRGQQVTLSCSPISGHRSVSWYQQTPGQGLQFLFEYFSETQRNKGNFPGRFSGRQFSNSRSEMNVSTLELGDSALYLCASSTQGQDYGYTFGSGTRLTVV.

This clonotype was counted ten times or more. The chain employs TRBV7-9 and TRBJ1-5; 7 bases are a match to TRBD1. Germline loops: CDR1 SEHNR, CDR2 FQNEAQ (reference sequence). The CDR3 spans 15 residues. V trimming: 8 bases; J trimming: 5 bases; junction bases outside the gene matches: 12. The CDR3 protein is CASPGADRADQPQHF. For the CDR3, the DNA is TGTGCCAGCCCCGGGGCCGACAGGGCGGATCAGCCCCAGCATTTT. The full variable domain, in which reference TRBV7-9 and TRBJ1-5 provide the parts outside the CDR3, is DTGVSQNPRHKITKRGQNVTFRCDPISEHNRLYWYRQTLGQGPEFLTYFQNEAQLEKSRLLSDRFSAERPKGSFSTLEIQRTEQGDSAMYLCASPGADRADQPQHFGDGTRLSIL.

Ten or more counts support this clonotype. The rearrangement joins TRBV2 to TRBJ1-2; D is perhaps TRBD1 (5 bases). Germline lookup yields CDR1 SNHLY and CDR2 FYNNEI. The V and J ends lost 4 bases and 3 bases respectively, with 6 bases between them. The CDR3 consists of 12 residues. The CDR3 nucleotides are TGTGCCAGCAGTGTGGGGGACTATGGCTACACCTTC. This codes for CASSVGDYGYTF. Filled out from reference TRBV2 and TRBJ1-2, the complete variable domain reads EPEVTQTPSHQVTQMGQEVILRCVPISNHLYFYWYRQILGQKVEFLVSFYNNEISEKSEIFDDQFSVERPDGSNFTLKIRSTKLEDSAMYFCASSVGDYGYTFGSGTRLTVV.

This chain connects TRBV9 to TRBJ1-5, with 8 nucleotides matching TRBD1. The V and J ends lost 2 bases and 12 bases, in that order; junction bases with no gene match: 7. Germline CDR1 SGDLS, CDR2 YYNGEE. The CDR3 is 13 amino acids. The CDR3 nucleotides are TGTGCCAGCAGCGTTGTCAGGGGGCGTAACCAGCATTTT. Protein sequence: CASSVVRGRNQHF.

This clonotype has a count of ten or more. This chain joins TRBV25-1 and TRBJ2-7, with 12 bases lining up with TRBD1. CDR3 length equals 15 residues. Germline CDR1 MGHDK, CDR2 SYGVNS. Trimming took 4 bases from V and 7 from J; bases not matched to a gene: 8. The CDR3 DNA sequence: TGTGCCAGCAGTGGTCCGGGACAGGGGGCGAATGAGCAGTACTTC. This gives the protein CASSGPGQGANEQYF.

As for this clonotype: This clone may be a read error of a much larger clone one base away. The rearrangement uses TRBV7-3 and TRBJ2-2, with TRBD1 identical over 8 bases. Germline-derived CDR1 and CDR2 are SGHTA and FQGTGA. The CDR3 is 15 residues long. The CDR3 loop reads CASSSRGRDTGKLFF. For the CDR3, the DNA is TGTGCCAGCAGCTCCAGGGGGCGCGACACCGGGAAGCTGTTTTTT.

This clonotype has only a few counts. The chain joins TRBV15 to TRBJ2-7, with TRBD1 identical over 7 bases. The junction had 5 bases not matched to a gene; V was cut back by 1 base and J by 2 bases. Per germline, CDR1 LNHNV and CDR2 YYDKDF (reference sequence). The CDR3 loop spans 15 amino acids. The CDR3 region has the DNA TGTGCCACCAGCAGAGGGCAGGGGGATGCCTACGAGCAGTACTTC. This gives the protein CATSRGQGDAYEQYF.